These 10 T cell receptor beta chains came from one sample sequenced in a study of T cell responses to AZD1222 COVID-19 vaccine. Profiling relied on immunoSEQ multiplex PCR, and the TCRdb table lists in-frame clones only, not all of them. The table lists about 110,000 clones, roughly 90% of them singletons, with about 15% in the top ten. The sequencing here drew on peripheral blood, taken 28 days after the second AZD1222 dose. The receptors here all came from an adult who received the AZD1222 COVID-19 vaccine.

The V call is TRBV6-5, the J call TRBJ1-2, with D possibly TRBD1 on 5 matching bases. V lost 8 bases to trimming and J lost 8 bases, with 15 bases between them. The CDR3 has 12 amino acids. The V gene's germline CDR1 is MNHEY and CDR2 SVGAGI. The CDR3 sequence is CASASGAPGYTF. CDR3 in DNA: TGTGCCAGCGCCTCCGGGGCGCCAGGCTACACCTTC.

This rearrangement joins TRBV13 to TRBJ2-7, with a possible D match to TRBD1 (5 bases). The CDR3 spans 13 residues. V was cut by 0 bases and J by 3 bases, with 6 bases left in between. CDR1 is PRHDT, CDR2 FYEKMQ, per germline (reference sequence). The CDR3 spells CASSLGQGYEQYF. DNA for the CDR3: TGTGCCAGCAGCTTAGGCCAGGGCTACGAGCAGTACTTC.

V gene TRBV5-1 combines with J gene TRBJ2-7; no firm D call. The V end was cut by 5 bases, the J end by 6 bases, with 15 bases between. The CDR3 is 13 amino acids. Germline-derived CDR1 and CDR2 are SGHRS and YFSETQ. CDR3: CASSLISAVEQYF. For the CDR3, the DNA is TGCGCCAGCAGTTTGATATCCGCGGTCGAGCAGTACTTC.

V is TRBV5-8 and J is TRBJ1-5, with D possibly being TRBD1 (5 bases). CDR3 size: 15 residues. V dropped 0 bases and J dropped 7 bases, with 14 bases sitting between them. Germline V gives CDR1 SGHTS, CDR2 YDEGEE. CDR3 coding DNA: TGTGCCAGCAGCTTGGAAGGGGTGGAGGAACAGCCCCAGCATTTT. Its translation: CASSLEGVEEQPQHF.

The CDR3 reads CASSLGLAGGETQYF. The DNA for the CDR3 is TGTGCCAGCAGCTTGGGACTAGCGGGGGGGGAGACCCAGTACTTC. This chain connects TRBV5-4 to TRBJ2-5, with 14 bases matching TRBD2. CDR3 length equals 15 residues. V shed 0 bases, J shed 5 bases, and the junction held 0 bases outside the gene matches. CDR1 and CDR2 (germline): SGHNT, YYREEE (reference sequence).

The chain joins TRBV5-1 to TRBJ2-1; TRBD2 agrees at 7 bases. The CDR3 is 15 residues long. Germline CDR1 reads SGHRS; CDR2 reads YFSETQ. With V trimmed by 2 bases and J by 6 bases, 8 bases remained unmatched. CDR3 residues: CASSLESGTTNEQFF. For the CDR3, the DNA is TGCGCCAGCAGCTTAGAATCCGGGACTACCAATGAGCAGTTCTTC. The whole variable domain, remainder taken from reference TRBV5-1 and TRBJ2-1, is KAGVTQTPRYLIKTRGQQVTLSCSPISGHRSVSWYQQTPGQGLQFLFEYFSETQRNKGNFPGRFSGRQFSNSRSEMNVSTLELGDSALYLCASSLESGTTNEQFFGPGTRLTVL.

The rearrangement uses TRBV5-1 and TRBJ1-1; D call uncertain. This CDR3 spans 13 amino acids. Per germline, CDR1 SGHRS and CDR2 YFSETQ. Trimming stripped 0 bases from V and 2 bases from J, with 5 bases between. The CDR3 loop reads CASSLGANTEAFF. The CDR3 DNA follows: TGCGCCAGCAGCTTGGGGGCCAACACTGAAGCTTTCTTT.

The chain links TRBV7-9 to TRBJ2-2; D is perhaps TRBD1 (6 bases). Germline CDR1 is SEHNR and CDR2 is FQNEAQ (reference sequence). CDR3 length equals 14 residues. V was clipped by 5 bases and J by 3 bases, with 10 bases between them. The CDR3 is CASSRDTHTGELFF. CDR3 in DNA: TGTGCCAGCAGCCGGGACACTCACACCGGGGAGCTGTTTTTT.

This chain joins TRBV6-6 and TRBJ1-5; no clear D. The CDR3 has 13 amino acids. The germline V gene has CDR1 MNHNY and CDR2 SVGAGI (reference sequence). Trimming removed 6 bases from V and 6 bases from J, with 12 bases in between. CDR3 in DNA: TGTGCCAGCAGCCGAGCGGGCCCTCAGCCCCAGCATTTT. Residues: CASSRAGPQPQHF.

This clone was seen more than once but under ten times. This chain links TRBV6-5 with TRBJ1-3; 8 nucleotides align to TRBD1. V gave up 5 bases and J gave up 2 bases; unmatched junction bases: 5. Germline CDR1 reads MNHEY; CDR2 reads SVGAGI. This CDR3 is built from 15 residues. The CDR3 loop is CASSPGTGPGNTIYF. For the CDR3, the DNA is TGTGCCAGCAGTCCAGGGACAGGCCCTGGAAACACCATATATTTT.